A selection of T cell receptor beta chains follows, all from one sample in a study of blood T cell repertoires in COVID-19. Produced via immunoSEQ multiplex PCR; TCRdb's table is partial and in-frame only. Counted here are around 130,000 clones, approximately 89% occurring once; the ten biggest clones make up roughly 3.6%. The specimen sequenced was peripheral blood. The source is a woman aged 55-70 years with acute or convalescent COVID-19. CDR3s leave out the opening cysteine and the closing phenylalanine or tryptophan. The order of the fields is D gene, J gene, V gene, CDR3 protein. D genes are given only for firm matches.

.	TRBJ1-6	TRBV2	ASSAGVSPLH
TRBD2	TRBJ2-1	TRBV7-7	ASSLGLAGGQGEQF
.	TRBJ1-1	TRBV6-5	ASRVFREGEAF
.	TRBJ1-1	TRBV6-5	ASSPEGQRAF
.	TRBJ1-6	TRBV9	ASSVAGENSPLH
TRBD2	TRBJ2-7	TRBV28	ASSRTSGTYEQY
TRBD1	TRBJ1-6	TRBV28	ASSPIVGQGNSPLH
.	TRBJ2-2	TRBV6-6	ASSYQNTGELF
TRBD1	TRBJ1-5	TRBV28	ASSLRGGDSQPQH
TRBD1	TRBJ1-1	TRBV5-5	ASSLPGGVPTEAF
.	TRBJ1-3	TRBV9	ASSVVGGGNTIY
.	TRBJ1-3	TRBV5-1	ASSLGGGFSGNTIY
.	TRBJ1-6	TRBV6-5	ASRGDNNSPLH
.	TRBJ1-5	TRBV28	ASSLTLGGGTPQPQH
.	TRBJ2-7	TRBV5-4	ASSLEAASYEQY
.	TRBJ2-1	TRBV11-3	ASSPQGPYNEQF
.	TRBJ1-2	TRBV6-5	ASHTGRGGYGYT
TRBD2	TRBJ2-1	TRBV24-1	ATSDRGLVVNNEQF
.	TRBJ2-2	TRBV27	ASSPTFANTGELF
.	TRBJ1-2	TRBV2	ASSGDIGYGYT
.	TRBJ2-1	TRBV5-8	ASSLGLLRDNEQF
.	TRBJ1-1	TRBV5-4	ASSLRGGNTEAF
.	TRBJ2-5	TRBV5-1	ASSLGSAIEETQY
.	TRBJ1-2	TRBV4-2	ASSQGTDFDGYT
.	TRBJ2-1	TRBV11-2	ASSLDSRPPYNEQF
.	TRBJ1-1	TRBV27	ASSLSRNTEAF
.	TRBJ1-5	TRBV18	ASSPVAGNQPQH
.	TRBJ1-6	TRBV28	ASSFPYNSPLH
.	TRBJ1-5	TRBV21-1	ASRLGINQPQH
.	TRBJ1-1	TRBV5-1	ASSYGEPMNTEAF
.	TRBJ2-3	TRBV13	ASTALDTDTQY
.	TRBJ1-5	TRBV30	AWSYSNQPQH
TRBD2	TRBJ2-4	TRBV19	ASSSLAGGNIQY
.	TRBJ1-5	TRBV18	ASSPQAGAGQPQH
TRBD1	TRBJ1-5	TRBV9	ASSAQGYQPQH
.	TRBJ1-2	TRBV24-1	ATSRDTLYGYT
.	TRBJ1-1	TRBV3-1/TRBV3-2	ASSHSVTNTEAF
TRBD2	TRBJ2-5	TRBV5-1	ASSLVGGLETQY
TRBD1	TRBJ1-2	TRBV5-1	ASSSGTGIAGYT
TRBD1	TRBJ1-2	TRBV2	ASRPGTVYGYT
TRBD2	TRBJ2-3	TRBV5-1	ASSSFGLVGDTQY
.	TRBJ1-5	TRBV7-7	ASRFLGGPNQPQH
.	TRBJ1-1	TRBV20-1	SADFLTGAF
.	TRBJ2-6	TRBV10-1	ASRGYRDAGANVLT
.	TRBJ1-2	TRBV5-4	ASSPPGYGGGYT